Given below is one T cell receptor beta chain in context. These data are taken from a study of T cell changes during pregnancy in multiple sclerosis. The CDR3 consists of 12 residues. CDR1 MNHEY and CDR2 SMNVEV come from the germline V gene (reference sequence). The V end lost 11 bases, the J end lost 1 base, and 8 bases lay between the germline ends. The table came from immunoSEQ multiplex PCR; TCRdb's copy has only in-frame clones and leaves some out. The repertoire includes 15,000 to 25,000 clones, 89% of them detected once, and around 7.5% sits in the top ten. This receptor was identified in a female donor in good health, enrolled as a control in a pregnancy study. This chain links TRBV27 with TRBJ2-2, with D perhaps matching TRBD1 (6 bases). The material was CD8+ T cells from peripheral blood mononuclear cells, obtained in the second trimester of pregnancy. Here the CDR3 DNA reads TGTGCCGCAGGGGTGAACACCGGGGAGCTGTTTTTT. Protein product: CAAGVNTGELFF.